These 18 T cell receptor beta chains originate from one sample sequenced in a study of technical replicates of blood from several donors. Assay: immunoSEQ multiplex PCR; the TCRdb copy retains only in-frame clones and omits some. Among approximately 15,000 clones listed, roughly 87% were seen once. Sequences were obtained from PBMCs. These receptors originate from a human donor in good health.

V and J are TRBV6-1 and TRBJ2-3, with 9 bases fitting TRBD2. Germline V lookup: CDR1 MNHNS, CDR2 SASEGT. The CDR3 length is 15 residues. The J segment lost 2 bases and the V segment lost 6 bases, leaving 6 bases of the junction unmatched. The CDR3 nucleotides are TGTGCCAGCAGCCCTAGCGGGGACCACACAGATACGCAGTATTTT. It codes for CASSPSGDHTDTQYF.

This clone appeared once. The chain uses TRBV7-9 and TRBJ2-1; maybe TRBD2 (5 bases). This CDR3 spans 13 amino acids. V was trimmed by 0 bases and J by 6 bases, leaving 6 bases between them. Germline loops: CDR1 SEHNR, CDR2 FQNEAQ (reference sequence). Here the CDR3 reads CASSLAGVNEQFF. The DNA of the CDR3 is TGTGCCAGCAGCTTAGCCGGGGTCAATGAGCAGTTCTTC.

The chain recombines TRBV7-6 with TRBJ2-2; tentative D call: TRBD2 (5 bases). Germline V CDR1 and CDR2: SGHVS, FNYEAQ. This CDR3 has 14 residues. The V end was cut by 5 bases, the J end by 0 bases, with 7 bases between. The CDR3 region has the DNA TGTGCCAGCAGCAGTAGCGCGAACACCGGGGAGCTGTTTTTT. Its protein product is CASSSSANTGELFF. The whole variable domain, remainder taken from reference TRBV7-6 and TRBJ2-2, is GAGVSQSPRYKVTKRGQDVALRCDPISGHVSLYWYRQALGQGPEFLTYFNYEAQQDKSGLPNDRFSAERPEGSISTLTIQRTEQRDSAMYRCASSSSANTGELFFGEGSRLTVL.

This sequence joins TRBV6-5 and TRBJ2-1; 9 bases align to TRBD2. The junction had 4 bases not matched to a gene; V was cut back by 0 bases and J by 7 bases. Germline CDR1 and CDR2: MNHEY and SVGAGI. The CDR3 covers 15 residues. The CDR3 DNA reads TGTGCCAGCAGTTACTCGCGTAGCGGGAGAAATGAGCAGTTCTTC. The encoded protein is CASSYSRSGRNEQFF.

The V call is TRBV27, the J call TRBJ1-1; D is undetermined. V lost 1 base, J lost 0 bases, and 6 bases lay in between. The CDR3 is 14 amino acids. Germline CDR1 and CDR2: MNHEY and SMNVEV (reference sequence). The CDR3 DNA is TGTGCCAGCAGTTTATACGCAGTGAACACTGAAGCTTTCTTT. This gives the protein CASSLYAVNTEAFF.

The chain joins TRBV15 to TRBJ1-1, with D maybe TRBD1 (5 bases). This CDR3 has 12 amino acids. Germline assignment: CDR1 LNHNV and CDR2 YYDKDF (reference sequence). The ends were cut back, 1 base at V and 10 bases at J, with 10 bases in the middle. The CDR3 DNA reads TGTGCCACCAGCAGAGCAACAGGAAGAGCTTTCTTT. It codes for CATSRATGRAFF.

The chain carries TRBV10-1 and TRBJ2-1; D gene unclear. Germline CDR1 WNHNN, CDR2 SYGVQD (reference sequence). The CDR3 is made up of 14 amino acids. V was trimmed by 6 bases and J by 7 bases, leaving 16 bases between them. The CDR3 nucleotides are TGCGCCAGCAGCCTTTCGGGTCGTTATAATGAGCAGTTCTTC. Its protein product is CASSLSGRYNEQFF.

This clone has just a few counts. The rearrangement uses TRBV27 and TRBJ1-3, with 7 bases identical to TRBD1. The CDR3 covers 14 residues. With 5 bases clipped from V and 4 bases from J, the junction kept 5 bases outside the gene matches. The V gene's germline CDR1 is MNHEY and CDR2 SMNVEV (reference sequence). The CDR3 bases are TGTGCCAGCAGTATGACAGGGTTCGGAAACACCATATATTTT. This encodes CASSMTGFGNTIYF.

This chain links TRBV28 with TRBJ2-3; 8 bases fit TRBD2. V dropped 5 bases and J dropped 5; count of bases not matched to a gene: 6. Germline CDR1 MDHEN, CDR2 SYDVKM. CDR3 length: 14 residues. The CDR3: CASSVGGRIDTQYF. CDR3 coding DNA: TGTGCCAGCAGTGTAGGCGGGAGGATAGATACGCAGTATTTT.

DNA of the CDR3: TGTGCCAGCAGCGGGACCGGGACACCTCAAGAGACCCAGTACTTC. Amino acids: CASSGTGTPQETQYF. This chain uses TRBV11-1 with TRBJ2-5; TRBD1 is a possible D gene (6 bases). V was clipped by 5 bases and J by 2 bases, with 15 bases between them. This CDR3 is 15 amino acids long. Germline CDR1 is SGHAT and CDR2 is FQDESV (reference sequence).

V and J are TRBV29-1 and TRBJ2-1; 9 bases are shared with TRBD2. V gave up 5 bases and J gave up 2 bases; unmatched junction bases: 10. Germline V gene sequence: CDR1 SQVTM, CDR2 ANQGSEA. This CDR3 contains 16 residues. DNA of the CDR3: TGCAGCGTTACGACCTTTAGCGGGAGACCCTACAATGAGCAGTTCTTC. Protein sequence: CSVTTFSGRPYNEQFF.

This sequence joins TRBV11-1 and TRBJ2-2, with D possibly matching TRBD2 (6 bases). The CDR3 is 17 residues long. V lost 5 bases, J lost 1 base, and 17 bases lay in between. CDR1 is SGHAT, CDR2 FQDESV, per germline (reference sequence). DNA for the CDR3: TGTGCCAGCAGCCCCCGGTTTAGTAGCGGGAACACCGGGGAGCTGTTTTTT. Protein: CASSPRFSSGNTGELFF.

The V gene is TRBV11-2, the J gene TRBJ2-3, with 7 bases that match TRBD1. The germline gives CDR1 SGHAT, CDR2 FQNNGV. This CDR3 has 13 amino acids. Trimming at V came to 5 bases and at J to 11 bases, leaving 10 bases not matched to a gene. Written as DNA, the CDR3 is TGTGCCAGCAGCAGCCAGACAGGGTTGGAGCAGTATTTT. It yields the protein CASSSQTGLEQYF.

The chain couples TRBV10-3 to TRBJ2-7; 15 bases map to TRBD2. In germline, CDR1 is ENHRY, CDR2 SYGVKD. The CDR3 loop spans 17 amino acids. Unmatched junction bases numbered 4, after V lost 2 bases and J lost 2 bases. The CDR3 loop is CAISEGTSGRIPYEQYF. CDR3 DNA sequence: TGTGCCATCAGTGAGGGGACTAGCGGGAGGATCCCCTACGAGCAGTACTTC.

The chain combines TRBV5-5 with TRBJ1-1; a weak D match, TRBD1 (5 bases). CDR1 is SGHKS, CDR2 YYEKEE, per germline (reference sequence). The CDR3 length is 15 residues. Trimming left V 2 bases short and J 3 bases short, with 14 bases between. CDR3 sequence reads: CASSFGGNWDTEAFF. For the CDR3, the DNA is TGTGCCAGCAGCTTTGGGGGGAATTGGGACACTGAAGCTTTCTTT.

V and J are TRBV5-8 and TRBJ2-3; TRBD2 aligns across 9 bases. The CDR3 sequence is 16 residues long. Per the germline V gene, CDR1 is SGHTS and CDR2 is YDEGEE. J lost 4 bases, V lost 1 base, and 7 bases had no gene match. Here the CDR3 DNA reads TGTGCCAGCAGCTTGTTTAGCGGGAGTGGGCCAGATACGCAGTATTTT. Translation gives CASSLFSGSGPDTQYF.

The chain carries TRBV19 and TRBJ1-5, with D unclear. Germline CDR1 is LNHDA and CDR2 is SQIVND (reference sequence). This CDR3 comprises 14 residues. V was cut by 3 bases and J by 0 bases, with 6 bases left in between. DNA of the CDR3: TGTGCCAGTAGTATCAGCGTTAGCAATCAGCCCCAGCATTTT. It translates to CASSISVSNQPQHF.

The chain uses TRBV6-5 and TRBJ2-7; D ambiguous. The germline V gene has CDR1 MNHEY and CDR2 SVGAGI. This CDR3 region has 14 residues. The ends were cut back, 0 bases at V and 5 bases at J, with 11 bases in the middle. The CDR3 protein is CASSYSARRDEQYF. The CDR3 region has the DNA TGTGCCAGCAGTTACTCCGCGAGGCGCGACGAGCAGTACTTC.